This T cell receptor (beta chain) was recovered during a study of blood T cell repertoires in COVID-19. Study at large: From the United States, Italy and Spain came samples of acute and convalescent COVID-19.

V lost 3 bases and J lost 0; bases outside the gene matches: 5. This CDR3 comprises 17 residues. Germline CDR1 LGHNA, CDR2 YSLEER. Per the authors' pipeline: Researchers report that nucleated cell counts were estimated from reference gene primer amplification. Generated by immunoSEQ multiplex PCR, the TCRdb table keeps only in-frame clones and is missing some. That table supplies the V and J calls and clone size; D and trimming were determined from the DNA. The sample has 84,000 or so clones, over 75% seen once. Material: peripheral blood. The clonotype comes from a human donor in a cohort sampled during active COVID-19. The rearrangement joins TRBV4-3 to TRBJ2-1; 10 bases agree with TRBD2. CDR3 amino acids: CASSHPSGGISYNEQFF. The CDR3 DNA sequence: TGCGCCAGCAGCCACCCTAGCGGGGGCATCTCCTACAATGAGCAGTTCTTC.